This T cell receptor (beta chain) was captured in a study of cytomegalovirus exposure and HLA in healthy donors (TCRdb year 2017). For the wider study: An earlier analysis of roughly 610 of the donors reported about 280 Gb of sequence data and 117 million unique TCR beta sequences obtained from roughly 180 million T cells. The study profiled the T cell repertoires of fewer than 850 subjects by immunosequencing and related them to cytomegalovirus serostatus. In a later genetic analysis, genome-wide SNP genotypes for about three fifths of the roughly 670 donors were used, and that subset was treated as a discovery cohort. Of the approximately 400 genotyped donors, roughly 80% were placed in the genetic ancestry cluster associated with self-reported Caucasian donors. An early release that covered more than 550 HLA-typed donors contained about 300 gigabases of sequencing data and 85 million to 100 million unique TCR sequences. Alongside the repertoire data, information on donor age, sex, ethnicity and CMV serostatus was compiled. The number of typed donors differed by locus: about 620-640 for A, B, C, DRB1 and DQB1; approximately 540 for DQA1; 606 for DPA1; and some 430 for DPB1. Across 300 to 500 genotyped donors of the cohort, an average of about 220,000 unique TCR beta nucleotide sequences per donor were sequenced, and roughly a sixth of those sequences were non-productive. The study combined high-throughput TCR immunosequencing, statistical association of individual TCRs with disease status, and machine learning to predict cytomegalovirus infection status. The later analysis used no new phenotypic data to find candidate immune exposures, relying instead on TCR beta sequences and their occurrence across donors. The aim of the study was to test whether cataloging public T cell receptors could identify signatures of past pathogen exposure. An earlier analysis of approximately 640 of the donors applied high-throughput TCR beta sequencing to assess whether each TCR beta V gene segment acted as functional or pseudogenic. Class I and class II HLA loci were covered by the typing at four-digit resolution. In a later analysis, previously published TCR beta repertoires from several hundred donors were re-analyzed and high-resolution HLA genotyping was added so that TCR occurrence patterns could be studied. Besides the first cohort of 666 subjects, a separate validation cohort made up of 120 or so different subjects was used. Because of strong linkage in the cohort, roughly five DR-DQ haplotypes were treated as single units for association and clustering. Every discovery cohort repertoire had been produced on one sequencing platform. What the study reported, not specific to this receptor: Sequencing depth was assumed to be roughly uniform across donors in the presence/absence analyses, though that assumption may not hold. A further reported finding was that TCR beta sequences accurately predicted the HLA-A and HLA-B alleles for most subjects in the first cohort. In the study, some 160 TCR beta chains were listed as associated with cytomegalovirus. At a false discovery rate of 0.05, a later analysis linked roughly 17,000 TCR beta sequences to specific HLA alleles. A few of the identified cytomegalovirus-associated TCR beta chains were confirmed in vitro to be specific for cytomegalovirus antigens. In a later analysis, most CMV-associated TCR beta chains were found to appear HLA-restricted, with HLA associations seemingly driven largely by CMV exposure. Because counts were too low, approximately 15 rarely observed V segments, including chromosome 9 orphons, were excluded from the earlier analysis of a few hundred of the donors. Most TCR sequences were observed very rarely across donors, whereas some public TCRs were present in many individuals. The 87-base-pair reads could not distinguish some IMGT-functional V segments, including TRBV6-2 and TRBV6-3, so those segments were excluded. In both the original and validation cohorts, the classifier was reported to diagnose cytomegalovirus status with high specificity and sensitivity. A cluster of highly shared sequence variants was judged likely to be a technical artifact of the sequencing pipeline. Linkage disequilibrium might explain the correlated functional status among segregating V segments, but an unknown experimental factor could not be excluded. In a later analysis, HLA-associated TCR beta chains showed more clonal expansion and lower generation probabilities than non-associated chains that were equally common. In an earlier analysis of 450 to 750 of the donors, most TCR beta V segments appeared in productive rearrangements about 87% or about 30% of the time, broadly matching IMGT annotations. When HLA alleles, especially DR and DQ, strongly co-occurred, attributing TCR associations to individual alleles was difficult. A later analysis found that TCR association rates varied across HLA loci, with DRB1 alleles showing the most associated TCRs and HLA-C alleles the fewest. This cohort had only TCR beta chains sequenced, and the lack of alpha or paired-chain data limited which features could be detected. The authors suggested that the approach could potentially be extended to other disease states and immunological phenotypes. A later analysis reported that several top co-occurrence clusters appeared linked to parvovirus B19, influenza, CMV and Epstein-Barr virus. Because HLA typing was unavailable for some donors at each locus, only the typed subset was used in association tests. Immune exposure information for the cohort was limited to CMV serostatus. V-gene and J-gene trimming of TCR beta chains was associated with a missense DCLRE1C variant in a later genetic analysis, and the association was replicated in an independent cohort. A later genetic analysis reported fewer N-insertions in productive TCRs among donors in an Asian-associated ancestry cluster than the roughly 700-donor mean.

The library relied on the immunoSEQ multiplex PCR assay. For the multiplex PCR, a mixture combining 60 forward primers for TCR Vbeta segments and 13 reverse primers for TCR Jbeta segments was used. The CDR3 region of rearranged TCR beta genes was amplified from genomic DNA by a multiplex PCR assay. Amplified TCR beta libraries were sequenced as 87-base-pair reads on the Illumina HiSeq System. The published analysis was carried out like this. In a later analysis, about 80 million unique TCR beta chains were counted across the 690 or so repertoires, and approximately 9.9 million of these chains were shared by at least two donors. Raw reads were error-corrected and collapsed into unique sequences with a nearest-neighbor algorithm that merged closely related sequences to remove PCR and sequencing errors. V, D and J gene segments were assigned by aligning CDR3 sequences to IMGT reference sequences. Each retained sequence needed at least a six-nucleotide match to both a V gene segment and a J gene segment. A rearrangement counted as productive if the CDR3 had no stop codons and remained in frame with V and J, and every other rearrangement counted as non-productive. CDR3 was defined by IMGT convention, running from the second conserved V-encoded cysteine to the conserved J-encoded phenylalanine. The earlier analysis of fewer than 700 of the donors excluded sequences that lacked an unambiguous match to a single V gene segment. An earlier analysis of fewer than 650 of the donors classified V segments as functional when productive rearrangements were above 56.7% and as segregating when the standard deviation between donors was above 5%. A statistical classification framework was built for diagnosing cytomegalovirus status from the catalog of TCR beta chain sequences. V and J gene assignment, in a later analysis, came from comparing TCR nucleotide sequences with IMGT/GENE-DB human TR gene sequences. In a later analysis, CDR3 sequences and most-parsimonious VDJ recombination scenarios were assigned using the TCRdist pipeline. In a later analysis, each TCR beta chain was defined by its CDR3 amino acid sequence together with its V-gene family, and reads lacking a unique V-gene family were excluded. To address suspected cross-contamination and a sequencing artifact, a later analysis removed some 620 highly shared, low-generation-probability nucleotide sequences. A later analysis calculated a clonal expansion index for each public chain from normalized within-repertoire ranks of inferred template counts. In a later analysis, generation probabilities were computed with a VDJ recombination model fitted to out-of-frame rearrangements, and the resulting probabilities were checked against IGoR. Hypergeometric tests were used in a later analysis to score TCR-TCR, TCR-HLA and TCR-CMV co-occurrence, with a repertoire-size bias correction applied to the TCR pairs. To estimate false discovery rates, a later analysis permuted the HLA or CMV assignments 20 times. In a later analysis, co-occurring TCRs were grouped using DBSCAN, with TCRdist sequence similarity added in when clustering inside HLA-allele-positive subsets. Repertoires with fewer than 30,000 or more than 120,000 public chains were left out of co-occurrence clustering, as were five repertoires with anomalous nucleotide sharing. TCRdb took this table from immuneACCESS and kept in-frame rearrangements with V and J called. Such tables lack part of the clones; where checked against another copy, unresolved V genes explain under half of the gap, and the rest is unexplained. V and J calls and clone size are those listed in that table; D and trimming were worked out from the DNA. This sample has some 93,000 clones in its table, and 55% to 70% of those were observed once. The top ten clones comprise approximately 5.8% of the sample.

The cohort was made up of 500 to 850 healthy bone marrow donors. Cohort members were all nominally healthy when sampled, although unrecorded immune exposures were likely present. The donor tested CMV seropositive, placing the donor among the 289 seropositive members of the cohort. Every donor gave a peripheral blood sample, and the peripheral blood mononuclear cells from that sample were used for TCR beta sequencing. The Qiagen DNeasy Blood Extraction Kit was used to extract genomic DNA from the blood cell samples. This clone occurred a few times. Its antigen is not yet known. No much larger clonotype is one base removed from it; base qualities were not supplied. From its cysteine to its phenylalanine, the CDR3 spans 15 amino acids. The DNA shown is the 45-base CDR3, in frame from base 1. Sequences GTSNPN (CDR1) and SVGIG (CDR2) are obtained from the germline V gene (reference sequence). Relative to germline, V is 0 bases shorter and J is 1 base shorter, with 12 bases between their ends.

Input material: PBMCs. This chain joins TRBV30 to TRBJ1-1, with the D gene call left open. The receptor's source is a boy younger than 18 in good health and CMV-seropositive. The CDR3 region: CAWSVIPIANTEAFF. The DNA sequence is TGTGCCTGGAGTGTAATTCCGATAGCGAACACTGAAGCTTTCTTT.